This T cell receptor (beta chain) was identified in a study of T-cell reconstitution after alpha-beta-depleted transplantation in children. Whole-study findings and limits: Where alpha-beta T cells came from about two months after transplant was reportedly several hundred expanded graft clones.

Library preparation (for TCRbeta) was performed with unique molecular identifiers. A single record per CDR3 protein comes from TCRdb applying MiXCR to the PCR reads. Among around 500,000 distinct CDR3 sequences listed, under 30% were seen once. This clonotype was observed at least ten times. Its antigen is unidentified. The CDR3 length is 16 residues. J gave up 6 bases and V 5 bases, and 12 bases lay outside the gene matches. The chain couples TRBV12-3 or TRBV12-4 to TRBJ2-4, with 8 positions matching TRBD1. The specimen was PBMCs, mostly from graft donor cells, collected 360 days after TCRalphabeta/CD19-depleted stem cell transplant. This clonotype was sampled from a boy younger than two who had a stem cell transplant for acute myeloid leukemia, so the T cells may come from the graft donor. CDR3 nucleotide sequence: TGTGCCAGCAGTCATCGGACAGGGAATCGGGTAAACATTCAGTACTTC. Translated: CASSHRTGNRVNIQYF.